This TCR beta chain was observed in a study of CD8+ T cells in alopecia areata (dated by TCRdb to the late 2010s). The study in broad terms: The treated patients took part in an open-label pilot trial in which moderate-to-severe alopecia areata was treated with oral tofacitinib at 5 to 10 mg twice daily. Tofacitinib was given for 6 to 18 months, followed by 6 months of follow-up off drug to assess delayed response and recurrence. High-throughput TCRbeta sequencing was used to examine T cell clonal expansion in alopecia areata in both the C3H/HeJ mouse model and human patients. Human TCRbeta sequencing covered scalp tissue and sorted CD4+ and CD8+ peripheral blood T cells from patchy and totalis/universalis alopecia areata patients and healthy controls. Patients on tofacitinib were biopsied at baseline and after 4 and 24 weeks of treatment, and several of the patients also had a later scalp biopsy. Clonality in the scalp was compared among normal scalp (n=4), patchy alopecia areata scalp (n=8), and alopecia totalis/universalis scalp (n=8). RNA was obtained with the PAXgene miRNA kit for fixed scalp, the miRNeasy kit for PBMCs, and the RNeasy kit for mouse skin. TCRbeta CDR3 regions were amplified by immunoSEQ multiplex PCR using 35 Vbeta forward and 13 Jbeta reverse primers.

Cut back by 2 bases and 4 bases, the V and J ends lie 14 bases apart. Its CDR3 holds 15 amino acids, cysteine through phenylalanine. CDR3 DNA only is kept here, 45 bases in frame from base 1. According to the germline V gene, CDR1 reads SGDLS and CDR2 reads YYNGEE. A word on this clone: Its antigen is currently not known. The record has no base qualities; no much larger clone is one base away.

Study-wide findings and limitations: TCR sequences shared between patients were less clear than in mice, possibly partly because of HLA diversity in the patient population. Resident alphabeta T cells in normal human skin are also sequenced, complicating scalp TCR repertoire analysis, unlike mouse skin dominated by gammadelta T cells. Compared with normal scalp, lesional scalp, particularly in alopecia totalis/universalis, had higher clonality and more expanded CD8+ clones, which suggests antigenic drive.

This specimen's time point label, interpreted: baseline before oral tofacitinib. Lesional scalp punch biopsies and peripheral blood were collected from alopecia areata patients. After PBMCs were isolated by density centrifugation and stained for CD3, CD4 and CD8, a FACSAria was used to sort CD4+ and CD8+ T cells. Library method: the immunoSEQ multiplex PCR assay. For TCR sequencing, RNA was extracted from every sample and reverse transcribed into cDNA to serve as template. First-strand cDNA was synthesized using SuperScript III with a 2:1 mix of oligo-dT and random hexamers. A synthetic immune receptor repertoire was used to assess amplification bias, and residual bias was removed computationally. The authors' analysis ran thus. Raw reads were preprocessed to remove errors, and CDR3 was defined by IMGT conventions from the conserved cysteine to phenylalanine. Clonality was computed as 1 minus the Shannon entropy, with the entropy normalized by log2 of the number of productive unique TCRs. CD4 or CD8 identity of scalp clones was inferred by cross-referencing scalp TCRbeta sequences with sorted blood CD4 and CD8 repertoires. TCRdb stores this immuneACCESS table with in-frame sequences only. Part of the clones is absent; in the studies checked, under half of the shortfall reflects unresolved V genes, and no reason is known for the rest. From that table come the V and J calls and clone size; the DNA was used to work out D and trimming. The sample table lists 55,000 to 75,000 clones, roughly half of them with a count of one. About 15% of the sample rests with the top ten.

The sequence was obtained from a human donor with alopecia areata. Sequences were derived from CD8+ T cells sorted from blood, sampled at week 0. Recombination connected TRBV9 to TRBJ2-3; the D segment could be TRBD1, given 6 matching bases. The CDR3 here reads CASSVSQGSSDTQYF. Here is the DNA: TGTGCCAGCAGCGTCAGTCAGGGGAGCTCAGATACGCAGTATTTT.